This T cell receptor beta chain was captured in a study of blood T cell repertoires in COVID-19. Germline V gives CDR1 SEHNR, CDR2 FQNEAQ (reference sequence). This CDR3 is 13 amino acids long. Trimming took 5 bases from V and 7 from J; bases not matched to a gene: 7. The count of this clone is one. Some clones are missing from TCRdb's copy, which holds only in-frame ones; the method was immunoSEQ multiplex PCR. Of approximately 76,000 clones listed, more than 70% were seen once; the top ten hold around 36%. Input material: peripheral blood. The chain is built from TRBV7-9 and TRBJ2-7; TRBD2 agrees at 8 bases. The TCR comes from a man older than 75 with active or convalescent COVID-19. The CDR3 DNA follows: TGTGCCAGCAGCCAACGGACTAGCCAAGAGCAGTACTTC. This translates into CASSQRTSQEQYF.